The 14 T cell receptor beta chains listed next were all sequenced from one sample in a study of blood T cell repertoires in COVID-19. The assay was immunoSEQ multiplex PCR, and TCRdb's table has in-frame clones only and misses some. This table holds under 200,000 clones, more than 75% found once. Input material: PBMCs or T cells enriched from blood (not recorded which). The receptors here all came from a man aged 35 to 55 with acute COVID-19.

The chain employs TRBV6-1 and TRBJ1-1, with a weak D call TRBD1 (6 bases). V shed 2 bases and J shed 3 bases, with 10 bases lying between them. This CDR3 is 14 amino acids long. The germline gives CDR1 MNHNS, CDR2 SASEGT. The CDR3 loop reads CASSERQVDTEAFF. In DNA form, the CDR3 reads TGTGCCAGCAGTGAAAGACAGGTGGACACTGAAGCTTTCTTT.

This clone was seen more than once but under ten times. This chain joins TRBV19 and TRBJ1-2; TRBD1 matches 9 bases. The junction had 4 bases not matched to a gene; V was cut back by 3 bases and J by 8 bases. Germline CDR1 and CDR2: LNHDA and SQIVND (reference sequence). The CDR3 contains 13 residues. The CDR3, as DNA: TGTGCCAGTAGTATGGGACAGGGCATCGGCTACACCTTC. This translates into CASSMGQGIGYTF.

The J gene is TRBJ2-3, the V gene TRBV5-5, with D possibly TRBD2 on 6 matching bases. The CDR3 spans 15 residues. Germline CDR1 SGHKS, CDR2 YYEKEE (reference sequence). V dropped 2 bases and J dropped 4 bases, with 14 bases sitting between them. As DNA, the CDR3 is TGTGCCAGCAGCTTTAGCGGAAAGCCCCCAGATACGCAGTATTTT. Protein product: CASSFSGKPPDTQYF.

The genes are TRBV14 and TRBJ1-1, with a tentative D call TRBD1 (6 bases). V was trimmed by 2 bases and J by 4 bases, leaving 14 bases between them. CDR3 length: 15 residues. The germline gives CDR1 SGHDN, CDR2 FVKESK. CDR3 protein: CASSQWHGQFTEAFF. DNA of the CDR3: TGTGCCAGCAGCCAATGGCATGGACAGTTCACTGAAGCTTTCTTT.

The chain has TRBV9 and TRBJ2-7; tentatively, D is TRBD2 (5 bases). CDR3 length equals 14 residues. The germline V and J ends were trimmed by 0 bases and 6 bases, with 13 bases remaining between them. CDR1 is SGDLS, CDR2 YYNGEE, per germline. Here the CDR3 reads CASSVDTGWGEQYF. As DNA, the CDR3 is TGTGCCAGCAGCGTAGACACGGGATGGGGCGAGCAGTACTTC. Filled out from reference TRBV9 and TRBJ2-7, the complete variable domain reads DSGVTQTPKHLITATGQRVTLRCSPRSGDLSVYWYQQSLDQGLQFLIQYYNGEERAKGNILERFSAQQFPDLHSELNLSSLELGDSALYFCASSVDTGWGEQYFGPGTRLTVT.

The CDR3 here is CASSDRVEGGLYGYTF. The CDR3 coding sequence is TGTGCCAGCAGTGACCGGGTGGAAGGGGGCCTCTATGGCTACACCTTC. The V gene is TRBV6-1, the J gene TRBJ1-2; the match to TRBD1 covers 7 bases. The CDR3 spans 16 residues. From germline, CDR1 is MNHNS and CDR2 SASEGT. The ends lost 3 bases at V and 4 bases at J; junction bases unmatched: 11.

The V and J genes are TRBV4-1 and TRBJ1-1; 9 positions match TRBD1. CDR1 and CDR2 (germline): MGHRA, YSYEKL. This CDR3 comprises 18 residues. V dropped 3 bases and J dropped 3; count of bases not matched to a gene: 14. This CDR3 is CASSQGATTGGHYTEAFF. The CDR3 nucleotides are TGCGCCAGCAGCCAGGGGGCAACGACAGGGGGACACTACACTGAAGCTTTCTTT.

The chain employs TRBV7-8 and TRBJ1-5, with D possibly TRBD1 on 5 matching bases. The germline gives CDR1 SGHVS, CDR2 FQNEAQ. Trimming pared 5 bases from V and 3 bases from J, leaving 8 bases between. The CDR3 runs 13 residues. The CDR3 DNA reads as TGTGCCAGCAGCCCGGACAACAATCAGCCCCAGCATTTT. It specifies CASSPDNNQPQHF.

Details on this clone: Other DNA sequences from this sample encode an identical CDR3 as well. The V and J genes are TRBV24-1 and TRBJ2-7; 8 bases fit TRBD2. The CDR3 consists of 13 residues. CDR1 is KGHDR and CDR2 is SFDVKD in the germline V gene. Trimming removed 7 bases from V and 5 bases from J; junction bases left unmatched: 6. This chain's CDR3 is CATRAGGLNEQYF. CDR3 DNA: TGTGCCACCAGGGCGGGGGGTCTCAACGAGCAGTACTTC.

The rearrangement joins TRBV6-5 to TRBJ2-1; 7 nucleotides match TRBD2. After removal of 0 bases from V and 6 bases from J, the junction contained 5 bases not matched to a gene. In germline, CDR1 is MNHEY, CDR2 SVGAGI. The CDR3 covers 15 residues. The CDR3 nucleotides are TGTGCCAGCAGTTACTCTGCGGGAGTGATCAATGAGCAGTTCTTC. Protein sequence: CASSYSAGVINEQFF.

The chain has TRBV28 and TRBJ2-5; TRBD1 might be the D (5 bases). Germline CDR1 and CDR2: MDHEN and SYDVKM. The CDR3 runs 15 residues. V was shortened by 2 bases and J by 0 bases, with 10 bases between the two germline ends. The CDR3 spells CASSLPGLYQETQYF. In DNA form, the CDR3 reads TGTGCCAGCAGTTTACCAGGGTTGTACCAAGAGACCCAGTACTTC. The variable domain in full, completed from reference TRBV28 and TRBJ2-5, reads DVKVTQSSRYLVKRTGEKVFLECVQDMDHENMFWYRQDPGLGLRLIYFSYDVKMKEKGDIPEGYSVSREKKERFSLILESASTNQTSMYLCASSLPGLYQETQYFGPGTRLLVL.

The rearrangement uses TRBV19 and TRBJ2-7; D might be TRBD2 (6 bases). The CDR3 is 16 amino acids. V was trimmed by 6 bases and J by 6 bases, leaving 24 bases between them. Germline V gives CDR1 LNHDA, CDR2 SQIVND (reference sequence). This CDR3 reads CASSRSLLEGPGEQYF. The CDR3 DNA is TGTGCCAGTAGCCGCTCCCTCCTGGAGGGGCCTGGCGAGCAGTACTTC.

The chain employs TRBV5-1 and TRBJ2-2; 16 nucleotides agree with TRBD2. Germline trimming cut 2 bases from V and 6 bases from J; bases unmatched to any gene: 7. The CDR3 contains 18 residues. Germline V CDR1 and CDR2: SGHRS, YFSETQ. CDR3 residues: CASSFGTSGRARAGELFF. The CDR3 coding sequence is TGCGCCAGCAGCTTTGGGACTAGCGGGAGGGCCAGAGCCGGGGAGCTGTTTTTT.

The gene calls are TRBV6-1 and TRBJ2-5, with TRBD2 matching 10 bases. The CDR3 has 17 amino acids. V shed 2 bases, J shed 0 bases, and the junction held 6 bases outside the gene matches. Germline lookup yields CDR1 MNHNS and CDR2 SASEGT. The DNA of the CDR3 is TGTGCCAGCAGTGAATTCGTAAGCGGGAGGGACCAAGAGACCCAGTACTTC. This translates into CASSEFVSGRDQETQYF.